Listed below are T cell receptor beta chains from one sample, sequenced in a study of CD8 T cells in Susac syndrome. A single record per CDR3 protein comes from TCRdb applying MiXCR to the immunoSEQ multiplex PCR reads. The profile shows roughly 140,000 distinct CDR3 sequences, roughly 95% of them singletons. Sequenced input: CD8+ T cells from PBMCs. These receptors all come from a human donor with multiple sclerosis. CDR3s include the opening cysteine and the closing phenylalanine or tryptophan. Each record gives: J gene, CDR3 length, clone size, D gene, V gene, CDR3 DNA, CDR3 protein. D genes are given only for firm matches. Expanded clones are given a class, and other clones once, few, many or no size at all.

TRBJ2-1,14,.,.,TRBV12-3/TRBV12-4,TGTGCCAGCAGTTTAGCGGGGGTATACAATGAGCAGTTCTTC,CASSLAGVYNEQFF
TRBJ1-2,12,once,.,TRBV20-1,TGCAGTGCTCCACAGGGAGGCTATGGCTACACCTTC,CSAPQGGYGYTF
TRBJ2-6,15,.,TRBD1,TRBV27,TGTGCCAGCAGCGAGACAGGGGCCGGGGCCAACGTCCTGACTTTC,CASSETGAGANVLTF
TRBJ2-1,9,.,.,TRBV2,TGTGCCACCCAACGGGAGCAGTTCTTC,CATQREQFF
TRBJ1-4,16,.,TRBD1,TRBV15,TGTGCCACCAGCAGAGTCGTGGGGACAGGAGGAGAAAAACTGTTTTTT,CATSRVVGTGGEKLFF
TRBJ1-1,17,.,TRBD1,TRBV12-5,TGTGCTAGTGGTTTGTTTAGGACAGGCGGCTTGAACACTGAAGCTTTCTTT,CASGLFRTGGLNTEAFF
TRBJ2-7,14,.,.,TRBV5-1,TGCGCCAGCAGCTTCGACAGAAGGGGTTACGAGCAGTACTTC,CASSFDRRGYEQYF
TRBJ2-1,18,.,TRBD2,TRBV30,TGTGCCTGGAGTGAGGTCCCCCCCCGACTAGCGGGGGGCAGTGAGCAGTTCTTC,CAWSEVPPRLAGGSEQFF
TRBJ2-5,14,.,TRBD2,TRBV9,TGTGCCAGCAGCGTCGACACTAGCGAAAAGACCCAGTACTTC,CASSVDTSEKTQYF
TRBJ1-1,13,.,.,TRBV6-5,TGTGCCAGCAGTTACGAGGGAAGCACTGAAGCTTTCTTT,CASSYEGSTEAFF
TRBJ1-2,15,.,TRBD1,TRBV18,TGTGCCAGCTCACCACCGGGACAGGGATTTAATGGCTACACCTTC,CASSPPGQGFNGYTF
TRBJ2-3,16,.,TRBD2,TRBV7-9,TGTGCCAGCAGCTCGCTTAGCGGGGGGGCCTCAGATACGCAGTATTTT,CASSSLSGGASDTQYF
TRBJ2-5,14,.,.,TRBV11-2,TGTGCCAGCAGCTTACAGGACTTCCAAGAGACCCAGTACTTC,CASSLQDFQETQYF
TRBJ2-1,16,.,TRBD1,TRBV3-1,TGTGCCAGCAGGTGGGGATACAGGGGGCTGGACAATGAGCAGTTCTTC,CASRWGYRGLDNEQFF
TRBJ2-1,14,.,TRBD2,TRBV29-1,TGCAGCGTTGAGTGGCTAGCGGGGGGGAGAGAGCAGTTCTTC,CSVEWLAGGREQFF
TRBJ2-3,14,.,TRBD1,TRBV29-1,TGCAGCGCTTCCACAGGGGTTATAACAGATACGCAGTATTTT,CSASTGVITDTQYF
TRBJ2-3,14,.,.,TRBV20-1,TGCAGTGCCCAGGGCCCACGGCAGATTAATACGCAGTATTTT,CSAQGPRQINTQYF
TRBJ2-5,13,.,.,TRBV29-1,TGCAGCGTTGAACTTCCTAGCCGAGAGACCCAGTACTTC,CSVELPSRETQYF
TRBJ1-1,15,.,.,TRBV30,TGTGCCTGGAGTGTGGGGCTTCCGTCCCCCCCTGAAGCTTTCTTT,CAWSVGLPSPPEAFF
TRBJ2-2,13,.,.,TRBV27,TGTGCCAGCAGTTTCGGTCCCCCCGGGGAGCTGTTTTTT,CASSFGPPGELFF
TRBJ2-7,12,.,.,TRBV5-6,TGTGCCAGCAGCTCTGGTAACTACGAGCAGTACTTC,CASSSGNYEQYF
TRBJ2-5,14,.,.,TRBV3-1,TGTGCCAGCAGCCAGTCGGGACTGCAAGAGACCCAGTACTTC,CASSQSGLQETQYF
TRBJ2-3,17,.,TRBD2,TRBV27,TGTGCCAGCAGTCCCAGGACTAGCGGGGAGCTCCCAGATACGCAGTATTTT,CASSPRTSGELPDTQYF
TRBJ2-3,16,.,TRBD1,TRBV20-1,TGCAGTGCTCGAAGAGCCGGGACAGGGTTTTCAGATACGCAGTATTTT,CSARRAGTGFSDTQYF
TRBJ1-4,14,.,TRBD1,TRBV30,TGTGCCTGGGCTACCGGGACAGGGGACGCGGAACTGTTTTTT,CAWATGTGDAELFF
TRBJ2-3,14,.,.,TRBV20-1,TGCAGTGCTCATGACACTAGCCGCACAGATACGCAGTATTTT,CSAHDTSRTDTQYF
TRBJ2-7,13,.,.,TRBV27,TGTGCCAGCAGTTTAGTATCCCCCGGCGAGCAGTACTTC,CASSLVSPGEQYF
TRBJ2-1,13,.,.,TRBV24-1,TGTGCCACCCAGGGGCAGTCCTACAATGAGCAGTTCTTC,CATQGQSYNEQFF
TRBJ1-1,12,few,TRBD1,TRBV12-3/TRBV12-4,TGTGCCAGCAGTTTCGGACAGGCTGAAGCTTTCTTT,CASSFGQAEAFF
TRBJ1-6,13,.,TRBD1,TRBV25-1,TGTGCCACCTCGGGACAGGGAGGATCACCCCTCCACTTT,CATSGQGGSPLHF
TRBJ1-5,15,.,.,TRBV13,TGTGCCAGCAGCTTCGCGAGGGGAGGCAATCAGCCCCAGCATTTT,CASSFARGGNQPQHF
TRBJ2-5,14,.,.,TRBV20-1,TGCAGTGCTAGAGGGCCGGGGCAGATGGAGACCCAGTACTTC,CSARGPGQMETQYF
TRBJ2-3,17,.,.,TRBV7-8,TGTGCCAGCAGCCTAGACCCGACTATCGCTAGCACAGATACGCAGTATTTT,CASSLDPTIASTDTQYF
TRBJ2-7,16,.,.,TRBV14,TGTGCCAGCAGCCAAGAGGGTCCCGCAGGGATCTACGAGCAGTACTTC,CASSQEGPAGIYEQYF
TRBJ2-2,14,.,.,TRBV25-1,TGTGCCAGCAGTGACGCTGACAATTCTGGGGAGCTGTTTTTT,CASSDADNSGELFF
TRBJ1-1,13,once,.,TRBV7-7,TGTGCTAGCAGCCCCATCGGGGGCACTGAAGCTTTCTTT,CASSPIGGTEAFF
TRBJ2-1,11,.,.,TRBV19,TGTGCCACCAAGACAGGTCTTGAGCAGTTCTTC,CATKTGLEQFF
TRBJ1-1,16,.,.,TRBV6-5,TGTGCCAGCAGTTACGGGGGCAGGGGCGTGAACACTGAAGCTTTCTTT,CASSYGGRGVNTEAFF
TRBJ1-4,13,.,.,TRBV20-1,TGCAGTGCTATCGGTAGCGAGACCGGAAAACTGTTTTTT,CSAIGSETGKLFF
TRBJ1-3,13,.,.,TRBV30,TGTGCCTGGAATTTAGTGGGTGGAAACACCATATATTTT,CAWNLVGGNTIYF
TRBJ2-1,9,.,.,TRBV29-1,TGCAGCGTTGATAATGAGCAGTTCTTC,CSVDNEQFF
TRBJ2-1,15,.,.,TRBV5-1,TGCGCCAGCAGCTTGGCCGTGGACTCAAACAATGAGCAGTTCTTC,CASSLAVDSNNEQFF
TRBJ2-3,14,.,.,TRBV29-1,TGCAGCGTTGGGACAGATTGGAGGAAGGATACGCAGTATTTT,CSVGTDWRKDTQYF
TRBJ2-7,14,.,TRBD1,TRBV6-1,TGTGCCAGCAGTGAAACAGGGGGGATCTACGAGCAGTACTTC,CASSETGGIYEQYF
TRBJ2-3,18,.,.,TRBV2,TGTGCCAGCAGTGAATGGGTGCTAGCTGGGCATACTACAGATACGCAGTATTTT,CASSEWVLAGHTTDTQYF
TRBJ2-1,14,.,TRBD1,TRBV29-1,TGCAGCGTTACCACAGGGGGTTTAGGGAATGAGCAGTTCTTC,CSVTTGGLGNEQFF
TRBJ2-7,15,.,.,TRBV20-1,TGCAGTGCTAGTCAGATGCGCACAAGTTTCTACGAGCAGTACTTC,CSASQMRTSFYEQYF
TRBJ2-1,15,.,TRBD1,TRBV12-5,TGTGCTAGTGGTTCCCGGGACAGGGGGATGGGTGAGCAGTTCTTC,CASGSRDRGMGEQFF
TRBJ2-1,13,.,.,TRBV9,TGTGCCAGCAGCCGAGGCGGACTCAATGAGCAGTTCTTC,CASSRGGLNEQFF
TRBJ2-5,17,.,.,TRBV7-9,TGTGCCAGCAGCTTAGCGACACGGGGGACATTCGGAGAGACCCAGTACTTC,CASSLATRGTFGETQYF
TRBJ1-6,19,.,TRBD1,TRBV15,TGTGCCACCAGCGGGTCCGGGACAGGGGGCGAAAAAGGGAAATCACCCCTCCACTTT,CATSGSGTGGEKGKSPLHF
TRBJ1-2,15,once,.,TRBV3-1,TGTGCCAGCAGCCAACGAACAGGAAGTCCCTATGGCTACACCTTC,CASSQRTGSPYGYTF
TRBJ1-2,14,once,.,TRBV7-9,TGTGCCAGCAGCTTAGTTAGCAGTAACTATGGCTACACCTTC,CASSLVSSNYGYTF
TRBJ1-5,14,once,.,TRBV27,TGTGCCAGCAGTTTATCAGGGGCCAATCAGCCCCAGCATTTT,CASSLSGANQPQHF
TRBJ1-2,14,.,.,TRBV15,TGTGCCACCAGCAAGGACCGGGACCGCTATGGCTACACCTTC,CATSKDRDRYGYTF
TRBJ2-5,16,.,TRBD2,TRBV11-2,TGTGCCAGCAGCTCTCACGGGACTAGCGCAAAAGAGACCCAGTACTTC,CASSSHGTSAKETQYF
TRBJ2-1,12,.,.,TRBV9,TGTGCCAGCAGCGGAGGTCGGAATGAGCAGTTCTTC,CASSGGRNEQFF
TRBJ1-5,13,.,TRBD1,TRBV12-3/TRBV12-4,TGTGCCAGCAGGGGACAGGGCGATCAGCCCCAGCATTTT,CASRGQGDQPQHF
TRBJ1-1,15,.,.,TRBV29-1,TGCAGCGTTTCCGAGAAGGGTGTAAGTAGCACTGAAGCTTTCTTT,CSVSEKGVSSTEAFF
TRBJ2-1,15,.,.,TRBV29-1,TGCAGCGTTGAAACCCCGGTGAGCTCCTACAATGAGCAGTTCTTC,CSVETPVSSYNEQFF